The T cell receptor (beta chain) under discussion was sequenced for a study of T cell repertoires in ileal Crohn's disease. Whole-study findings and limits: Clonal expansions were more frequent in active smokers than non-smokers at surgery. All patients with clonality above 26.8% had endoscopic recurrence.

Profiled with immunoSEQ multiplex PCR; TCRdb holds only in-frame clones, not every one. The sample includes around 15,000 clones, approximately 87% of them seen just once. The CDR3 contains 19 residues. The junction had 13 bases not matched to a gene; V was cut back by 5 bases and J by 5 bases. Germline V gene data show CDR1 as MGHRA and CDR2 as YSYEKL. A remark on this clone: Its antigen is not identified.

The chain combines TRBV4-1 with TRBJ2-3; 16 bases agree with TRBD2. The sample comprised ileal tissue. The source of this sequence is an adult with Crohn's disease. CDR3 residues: CASSFRSGTSGGAQDTQYF. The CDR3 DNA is TGCGCCAGCAGCTTTCGGTCCGGGACTAGCGGGGGGGCCCAAGATACGCAGTATTTT.